The rows below give T cell receptor beta chains drawn from one sample of a study of cytomegalovirus exposure and HLA in healthy donors. Only in-frame clones appear in the TCRdb table, and some are missing; sequencing was by immunoSEQ multiplex PCR. Here the sample spans about 150,000 clones, about 72% being singletons. The specimen sequenced was PBMCs. Source of these receptors: a man aged 35 to 55 in good health and CMV-seronegative. The CDR3 runs from the conserved cysteine through the conserved F or W. The D gene is left open where the match is weak. The size entry is marked missing in some rows and otherwise reads once, few, many or a size class.

CASSLGRTGARGYTF	TGCGCCAGCAGCTTGGGGAGGACAGGGGCGCGGGGCTACACCTTC	-	TRBD1	TRBV5-1	TRBJ1-2
CASSQIQGHTEAFF	TGTGCCAGCAGCCAAATCCAGGGTCACACTGAAGCTTTCTTT	-	-	TRBV2	TRBJ1-1
CASSLGPPDSGGAVEQYF	TGCGCCAGCAGCTTGGGGCCCCCTGATAGCGGGGGGGCCGTGGAGCAGTACTTC	-	TRBD2	TRBV5-1	TRBJ2-7
CASSVELAGGPSRSQQFF	TGTGCCAGCAGTGTGGAACTAGCGGGAGGCCCCTCCCGGAGTCAGCAGTTCTTC	-	TRBD2	TRBV2	TRBJ2-1
CASSVGVSSGANVLTF	TGCGCCAGCAGCGTAGGGGTCAGCTCTGGGGCCAACGTCCTGACTTTC	-	-	TRBV5-1	TRBJ2-6
CASSFRQGNTEAFF	TGCGCCAGCAGCTTTCGGCAGGGGAACACTGAAGCTTTCTTT	-	-	TRBV5-1	TRBJ1-1
CASSQQGRPYGYTF	TGTGCCAGTAGTCAACAGGGTCGCCCCTATGGCTACACCTTC	-	-	TRBV19	TRBJ1-2
CASSRTASSYEQYF	TGTGCCAGCAGCCGGACAGCGAGCTCCTACGAGCAGTACTTC	-	-	TRBV7-2	TRBJ2-7
CASSLAHDSSTDTQYF	TGTGCCAGCAGCTTAGCCCACGACAGCAGCACAGATACGCAGTATTTT	-	-	TRBV7-6	TRBJ2-3
CASSLSRLAGGLADTQYF	TGTGCCAGCAGTTTATCGCGCCTGGCGGGAGGGTTAGCAGATACGCAGTATTTT	-	TRBD2	TRBV27	TRBJ2-3
CASSLPRRRGYTF	TGTGCCAGCAGCTTACCTCGTCGGCGGGGCTACACCTTC	once	-	TRBV5-6	TRBJ1-2
CASSERPSGGILQQYF	TGTGCCAGCAGCGAACGACCTAGCGGGGGGATATTGCAGCAGTACTTC	few	TRBD2	TRBV7-2	TRBJ2-7
CSSSLYRVSVTEAFF	TGTTCCAGCAGCCTCTACAGGGTTAGTGTGACTGAAGCTTTCTTT	once	-	TRBV7-9	TRBJ1-1
CASSLDGRGGNTEAFF	TGTGCCAGCAGCCTTGACGGTAGAGGGGGAAACACTGAAGCTTTCTTT	-	-	TRBV7-9	TRBJ1-1
CASSPARGQRLEQYF	TGTGCCAGCAGCCCGGCCCGTGGACAGCGCTTGGAGCAGTACTTC	few	-	TRBV28	TRBJ2-7
CASSFPGTGGPNTGELFF	TGTGCCAGTAGTTTCCCCGGGACAGGGGGCCCGAACACCGGGGAGCTGTTTTTT	once	TRBD1	TRBV19	TRBJ2-2
CAWNRDSEQYF	TGTGCCTGGAATCGCGATTCCGAGCAGTACTTC	few	-	TRBV30	TRBJ2-7
CASSLTGTEAFF	TGCGCCAGCAGCTTGACAGGAACTGAAGCTTTCTTT	-	-	TRBV5-1	TRBJ1-1
CASSRGQGVGEQYF	TGTGCCAGCTCACGGGGACAGGGGGTAGGAGAGCAGTACTTC	-	TRBD1	TRBV18	TRBJ2-7
CASSLSGGEQYF	TGTGCCAGCAGCTTGTCAGGGGGCGAGCAGTACTTC	few	TRBD1	TRBV5-4	TRBJ2-7
CASSESRYSGNTIYF	TGTGCCAGCAGTGAGAGCCGTTACTCTGGAAACACCATATATTTT	few	-	TRBV6-1	TRBJ1-3
CVRSLAYRDIHNEQFF	TGTGTCAGAAGCTTAGCTTATCGGGACATACACAATGAGCAGTTCTTC	-	-	TRBV7-5	TRBJ2-1
CASSPFRAANEKLFF	TGTGCCAGCAGTCCCTTCAGGGCTGCTAATGAAAAACTGTTTTTT	few	-	TRBV6-1	TRBJ1-4
CASSFTGTGVYGYTF	TGTGCCAGCAGCTTCACCGGGACAGGGGTCTATGGCTACACCTTC	-	TRBD1	TRBV11-2	TRBJ1-2
CASSLGWDTW	TGTGCCAGCAGCTTGGGCTGGGACACCTGG	-	-	TRBV5-6	TRBJ1-1
CASSLLEQVPGELFF	TGTGCCAGCAGTTTATTAGAACAGGTCCCCGGGGAGCTGTTTTTT	-	-	TRBV28	TRBJ2-2
CATSRDGLASYEQYF	TGTGCCACCAGCAGAGACGGACTAGCGAGTTACGAGCAGTACTTC	-	TRBD2	TRBV15	TRBJ2-7
CASSQEGDRVDGYTF	TGCGCCAGCAGCCAAGAGGGGGACAGGGTAGATGGCTACACCTTC	once	TRBD1	TRBV4-1	TRBJ1-2
CASSLTGGAPEAFF	TGTGCCAGTAGTTTAACAGGGGGCGCCCCTGAAGCTTTCTTT	-	TRBD1	TRBV19	TRBJ1-1
CASSQETGEFNEKLFF	TGTGCCAGCAGCCAAGAGACAGGGGAATTCAATGAAAAACTGTTTTTT	few	TRBD1	TRBV4-2	TRBJ1-4
CASSLLVEGIRTEAFF	TGTGCCAGCAGTTTACTGGTTGAGGGCATACGCACTGAAGCTTTCTTT	-	-	TRBV28	TRBJ1-1
CASSQNLAGPYNEQFF	TGTGCCAGCAGTCAAAACCTAGCGGGGCCGTACAATGAGCAGTTCTTC	once	TRBD2	TRBV28	TRBJ2-1
CASSLMASADSNQPQHF	TGTGCCAGCAGTTTAATGGCGTCAGCGGATAGCAATCAGCCCCAGCATTTT	-	-	TRBV27	TRBJ1-5